This entry features one TCR beta chain sequence. The data are from a study of tumor-infiltrating lymphocytes in oesophageal squamous cell carcinoma. One entry per CDR3 protein, called by TCRdb with MiXCR from the PCR reads. The sample records about 12,000 distinct CDR3 sequences, less than 55% being singletons. Germline V lookup: CDR1 SGHTA, CDR2 FQGTGA. CDR3 size: 15 residues. J was trimmed by 6 bases and V by 0 bases; bases with no gene match: 5. The chain uses TRBV7-3 and TRBJ2-1, with 7 bases lining up with TRBD2. The receptor was derived from a female donor with esophageal squamous cell carcinoma. Sequencing used esophageal tumor tissue. As DNA, the CDR3 is TGTGCCAGCAGCTTAACCTCCCCTAGCGGCAATGAGCAGTTCTTC. This sequence encodes CASSLTSPSGNEQFF.